This TCR beta chain originates from a study of cytomegalovirus exposure and HLA in healthy donors. TCRdb keeps only in-frame clones here, not all; method: immunoSEQ multiplex PCR. The table shows some 170,000 clones, with approximately 89% occurring only once. Germline CDR1 SEHNR, CDR2 FQNEAQ (reference sequence). This CDR3 has 15 residues. The V and J ends lost 4 bases and 3 bases respectively, with 13 bases between them. The chain recombines TRBV7-9 with TRBJ1-3, with a possible D match to TRBD1 (5 bases). The TCR comes from a woman aged 18-29 years in good health and CMV-seropositive. Sequenced: PBMCs. The CDR3 here is CASSSGRGDGNTIYF. The CDR3 nucleotides read TGTGCCAGCAGCTCCGGGAGGGGTGATGGAAACACCATATATTTT.